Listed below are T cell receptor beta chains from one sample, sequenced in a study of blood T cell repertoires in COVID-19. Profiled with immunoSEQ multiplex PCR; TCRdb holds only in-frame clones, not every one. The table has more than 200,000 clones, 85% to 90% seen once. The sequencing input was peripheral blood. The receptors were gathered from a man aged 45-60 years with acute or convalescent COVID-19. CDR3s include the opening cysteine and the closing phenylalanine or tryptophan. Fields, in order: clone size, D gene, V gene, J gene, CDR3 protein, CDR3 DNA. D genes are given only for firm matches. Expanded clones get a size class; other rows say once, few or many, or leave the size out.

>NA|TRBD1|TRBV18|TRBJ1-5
CASSPPTGGNQPQHF
TGTGCCAGCTCACCACCGACAGGGGGCAATCAGCCCCAGCATTTT
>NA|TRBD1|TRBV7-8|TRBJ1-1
CASSLEGQGSTEAFF
TGTGCCAGCAGCTTAGAGGGACAGGGATCCACTGAAGCTTTCTTT
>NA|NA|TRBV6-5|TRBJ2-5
CASKETEPRETQYF
TGTGCCAGCAAGGAGACAGAACCACGGGAGACCCAGTACTTC
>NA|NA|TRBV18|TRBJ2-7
CASSPPGAYEQYF
TGTGCCAGCTCACCCCCGGGAGCCTACGAGCAGTACTTC
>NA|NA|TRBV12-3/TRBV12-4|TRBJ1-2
CASRPGGNYGYTF
TGTGCCAGCAGGCCCGGGGGAAACTATGGCTACACCTTC
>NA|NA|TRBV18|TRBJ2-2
CASFPQVNTGELFF
TGTGCCAGCTTCCCGCAGGTGAACACCGGGGAGCTGTTTTTT
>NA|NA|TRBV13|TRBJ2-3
CASSRTSTDTQYF
TGTGCCAGCAGCCGGACTAGCACAGATACGCAGTATTTT
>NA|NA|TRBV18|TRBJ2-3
CASSPPRADAQYF
TGTGCCAGCTCACCACCGAGGGCGGATGCGCAGTATTTT
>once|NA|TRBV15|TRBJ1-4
CATSRDRTVATNEKLFF
TGTGCCACCAGCAGAGACCGGACAGTTGCAACTAATGAAAAACTGTTTTTT
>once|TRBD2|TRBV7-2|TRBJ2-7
CASNPSGGSYEQYF
TGTGCCAGCAACCCTAGCGGGGGGTCCTACGAGCAGTACTTC
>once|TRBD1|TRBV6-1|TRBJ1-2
CASSHRTGNGYTF
TGTGCCAGCAGCCACCGGACAGGGAATGGCTACACCTTC
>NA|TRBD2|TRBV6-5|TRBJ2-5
CASSYSGTRRETQYF
TGTGCCAGCAGTTATTCCGGGACTAGGAGGGAGACCCAGTACTTC
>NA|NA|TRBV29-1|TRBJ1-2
CSVPGGNYGYTF
TGCAGCGTTCCGGGGGGCAACTATGGCTACACCTTC
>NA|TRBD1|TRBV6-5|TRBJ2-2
CASSYSSDRVGGELFF
TGTGCCAGCAGTTACTCGAGCGACAGGGTGGGCGGGGAGCTGTTTTTT
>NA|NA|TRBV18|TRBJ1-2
CASSPGGSGSYGYTF
TGTGCCAGCTCACCAGGAGGGAGCGGGAGCTATGGCTACACCTTC
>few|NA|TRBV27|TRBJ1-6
CASSSGGHNSPLHF
TGTGCCAGCAGCTCGGGGGGCCATAATTCACCCCTCCACTTT
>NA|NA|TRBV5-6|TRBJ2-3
CASSLDRSTDTQYF
TGTGCCAGCAGCTTGGACAGAAGCACAGATACGCAGTATTTT
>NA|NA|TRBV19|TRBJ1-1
CASSIRFRGVGMNTEAFF
TGTGCCAGTAGTATAAGGTTCCGGGGGGTTGGGATGAACACTGAAGCTTTCTTT
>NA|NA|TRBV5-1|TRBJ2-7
CASSWADEQYF
TGCGCCAGCAGCTGGGCTGACGAGCAGTACTTC
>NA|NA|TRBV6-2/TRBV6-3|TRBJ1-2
CASSYPRGAYGYTF
TGTGCCAGCAGTTACCCCCGGGGGGCCTATGGCTACACCTTC
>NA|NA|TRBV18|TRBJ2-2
CASSPPATGGVNTGELFF
TGTGCCAGCTCACCACCGGCTACAGGGGGGGTGAACACCGGGGAGCTGTTTTTT
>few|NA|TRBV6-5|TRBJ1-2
CASSFDRSIGYTF
TGTGCCAGCAGCTTCGACAGATCTATTGGCTACACCTTC
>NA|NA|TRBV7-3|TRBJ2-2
CASSLTEYGGLVTGELFF
TGTGCCAGCAGCTTAACGGAGTACGGGGGGCTCGTAACCGGGGAGCTGTTTTTT
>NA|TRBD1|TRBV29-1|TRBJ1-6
CSVTSGTGNSPLHF
TGCAGCGTAACCTCCGGGACAGGGAATTCACCCCTCCACTTT
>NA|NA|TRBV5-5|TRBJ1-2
CASSVHSYGYTF
TGTGCCAGCAGCGTCCACAGCTATGGCTACACCTTC
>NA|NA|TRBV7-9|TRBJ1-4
CASSPSDTPPWEKLFF
TGTGCCAGCAGCCCCTCCGACACGCCACCCTGGGAAAAACTGTTTTTT
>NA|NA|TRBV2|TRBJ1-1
CASSETGVRNTEAFF
TGTGCCAGCAGTGAAACGGGGGTGAGAAACACTGAAGCTTTCTTT